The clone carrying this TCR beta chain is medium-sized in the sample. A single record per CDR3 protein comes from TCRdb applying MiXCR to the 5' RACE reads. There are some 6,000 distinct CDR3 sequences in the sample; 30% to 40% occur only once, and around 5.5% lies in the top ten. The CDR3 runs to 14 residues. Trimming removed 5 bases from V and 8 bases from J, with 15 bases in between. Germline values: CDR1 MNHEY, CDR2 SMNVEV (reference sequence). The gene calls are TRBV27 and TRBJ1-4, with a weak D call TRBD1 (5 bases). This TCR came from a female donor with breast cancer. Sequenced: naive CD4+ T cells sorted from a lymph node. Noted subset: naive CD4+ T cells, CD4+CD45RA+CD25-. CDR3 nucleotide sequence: TGTGCCAGCAGTCCGGACCTGTGGGGGGAAAAACTGTTTTTT. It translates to CASSPDLWGEKLFF.